These 20 T cell receptor beta chains share one sample of origin, sequenced in a study of T-cell memory formation after mild COVID-19. One entry per CDR3 protein, called by TCRdb with MiXCR from the 5' RACE reads. The sample comprises around 500,000 distinct CDR3 sequences, 15% to 20% of which are singletons, and around 12% rests with the top ten. The sample was PBMCs or a T cell subset sorted from them (not recorded which). Receptors were obtained from an adult woman who had mild COVID-19 (a few samples of this study predate the infection). Cell type and time point are not known.

This clonotype was found a few times. This rearrangement joins TRBV5-1 to TRBJ2-7, with TRBD1 as a possible D gene (5 bases). The germline V and J ends were trimmed by 4 bases and 2 bases, with 10 bases remaining between them. This CDR3 spans 13 amino acids. Germline V lookup: CDR1 SGHRS, CDR2 YFSETQ. The CDR3 here is CASSAAGPYEQYF. The CDR3 DNA is TGCGCCAGCAGCGCGGCAGGGCCCTACGAGCAGTACTTC. The full variable domain, rest sourced from reference TRBV5-1 and TRBJ2-7, is KAGVTQTPRYLIKTRGQQVTLSCSPISGHRSVSWYQQTPGQGLQFLFEYFSETQRNKGNFPGRFSGRQFSNSRSEMNVSTLELGDSALYLCASSAAGPYEQYFGPGTRLTVT.

This chain joins TRBV4-1 and TRBJ2-3; tentative D call: TRBD2 (7 bases). The germline V and J ends were trimmed by 3 bases and 4 bases, with 14 bases remaining between them. This CDR3 contains 15 residues. Germline CDR1 is MGHRA and CDR2 is YSYEKL. The chain's CDR3 is CASSHMGGLPDTQYF. The CDR3 bases are TGCGCCAGCAGCCATATGGGGGGGCTTCCAGATACGCAGTATTTT.

The genes are TRBV9 and TRBJ2-1; 8 bases map to TRBD2. The CDR3 contains 15 residues. The germline gives CDR1 SGDLS, CDR2 YYNGEE. The V and J ends lost 0 bases and 7 bases, in that order; junction bases with no gene match: 6. CDR3 sequence reads: CASSVDSGGRNEQFF. The CDR3, as DNA: TGTGCCAGCAGCGTAGACAGCGGGGGTAGGAATGAGCAGTTCTTC.

This CDR3 reads CASSRGSATGNTIYF. CDR3 sequence (DNA): TGTGCCAGCAGCCGTGGATCGGCCACTGGAAACACCATATATTTT. The chain recombines TRBV7-9 with TRBJ1-3; D is uncertain. The V gene's germline CDR1 is SEHNR and CDR2 FQNEAQ (reference sequence). The CDR3 extends over 15 amino acids. V gave up 5 bases and J gave up 2 bases, with 13 bases separating them.

This clonotype was seen only a few times. This chain links TRBV6-6 with TRBJ1-1, with D maybe TRBD1 (5 bases). The CDR3 extends over 12 amino acids. V was pared by 8 bases and J by 1 base, with 8 bases between. Germline V lookup: CDR1 MNHNY, CDR2 SVGAGI (reference sequence). DNA for the CDR3: TGTGCCAGCGGGGGGGGGAACACTGAAGCTTTCTTT. Protein sequence: CASGGGNTEAFF.

A few counts support this clonotype. The chain employs TRBV7-3 and TRBJ2-3, with 7 bases that match TRBD1. This CDR3 spans 15 amino acids. V lost 1 base to trimming and J lost 6 bases; unmatched junction nucleotides: 7. The germline gives CDR1 SGHTA, CDR2 FQGTGA. The CDR3 loop is CASSLRDSPLDTQYF. The DNA of the CDR3 is TGTGCCAGCAGCTTAAGGGACAGCCCTTTGGATACGCAGTATTTT.

The chain carries TRBV15 and TRBJ2-3, with 8 bases matching TRBD2. The ends lost 1 base at V and 2 bases at J; junction bases unmatched: 8. Germline V lookup: CDR1 LNHNV, CDR2 YYDKDF (reference sequence). This CDR3 is built from 17 residues. CDR3 DNA sequence: TGTGCCACCAGCAGAGTAGCGACTAGCGAGATCACAGATACGCAGTATTTT. This sequence encodes CATSRVATSEITDTQYF.

The J gene is TRBJ1-3, the V gene TRBV6-5; tentative D call: TRBD1 (5 bases). Germline-derived CDR1 and CDR2 are MNHEY and SVGAGI. The CDR3 contains 15 residues. Trimming removed 3 bases at V and 4 bases at J, with 13 bases between. Here the CDR3 DNA reads TGTGCCAGCAGTTATGATGGGGGGTCGGGAAACACCATATATTTT. This encodes CASSYDGGSGNTIYF.

This chain uses TRBV19 with TRBJ1-3; TRBD1 might be the D (6 bases). The CDR3 extends over 16 amino acids. Germline CDR1 and CDR2: LNHDA and SQIVND (reference sequence). Trimming removed 6 bases from V and 0 bases from J, with 15 bases in between. This CDR3 reads CASSEDSLYSGNTIYF. CDR3 bases: TGTGCCAGTAGCGAGGACAGTCTATACTCTGGAAACACCATATATTTT.

This clonotype came up a few times. The chain carries TRBV7-2 and TRBJ2-2; the D is unclear. This CDR3 is built from 16 residues. Germline V gene data show CDR1 as SGHTA and CDR2 as FQGNSA. V shed 0 bases and J shed 5 bases, with 13 bases lying between them. This CDR3 reads CASSLARSYGTGELFF. CDR3 nucleotides: TGTGCCAGCAGCTTAGCTAGGTCGTATGGGACCGGGGAGCTGTTTTTT.

This rearrangement joins TRBV24-1 to TRBJ2-2; 10 positions match TRBD2. Germline CDR1 and CDR2: KGHDR and SFDVKD. J lost 6 bases, V lost 6 bases, and 15 bases had no gene match. This CDR3 is built from 18 residues. Here the CDR3 reads CATSQQGLAGVGPGELFF. The CDR3, as DNA: TGTGCCACCAGTCAACAAGGGCTAGCGGGAGTTGGCCCCGGGGAGCTGTTTTTT.

This clonotype was seen only a few times. This chain connects TRBV5-1 to TRBJ2-5; D possibly corresponds to TRBD2 (6 bases). This CDR3 spans 14 amino acids. V gave up 0 bases and J gave up 5 bases, with 11 bases separating them. Germline CDR1 and CDR2: SGHRS and YFSETQ. The CDR3 coding sequence is TGCGCCAGCAGCTTGGGAACTAGCTGGGAGACCCAGTACTTC. This gives the protein CASSLGTSWETQYF.

The chain combines TRBV6-2 or TRBV6-3 with TRBJ2-7; D gene ambiguous. The CDR3 totals 15 residues. Deletions cut 5 bases from V and 2 bases from J, with 16 bases between. Germline lookup yields CDR1 MNHEY and CDR2 SVGEGT. Here the CDR3 DNA reads TGTGCCAGCAGTAACCTCTTGTGGGTTCCCTACGAGCAGTACTTC. Translated: CASSNLLWVPYEQYF.

This clonotype has ten or more counts. The chain employs TRBV4-2 and TRBJ1-1; 10 nucleotides line up with TRBD1. V lost 1 base to trimming and J lost 9 bases; unmatched junction nucleotides: 5. CDR3 size: 14 residues. The germline gives CDR1 LGHNA, CDR2 YNFKEQ. The CDR3, as DNA: TGTGCCAGCAGCCAAGTCGGGACAGGGGCTAAAGCTTTCTTT. This translates into CASSQVGTGAKAFF.

This clonotype was counted ten times or more. The chain carries TRBV7-9 and TRBJ2-3, with a possible D match to TRBD2 (6 bases). The CDR3 spans 15 residues. The germline V gene has CDR1 SEHNR and CDR2 FQNEAQ (reference sequence). Trimming removed 6 bases from V and 2 bases from J, with 15 bases in between. The CDR3 coding sequence is TGTGCCAGCAGTCCACTCAGCGGGCCCACAGATACGCAGTATTTT. Translation: CASSPLSGPTDTQYF.

This chain links TRBV7-2 with TRBJ2-1, with a tentative D call TRBD2 (5 bases). V lost 3 bases, J lost 0 bases, and 12 bases lay in between. Germline V lookup: CDR1 SGHTA, CDR2 FQGNSA. This CDR3 contains 16 residues. The CDR3 here is CASSLSSRGSYNEQFF. CDR3 DNA sequence: TGTGCCAGCAGCTTGTCTTCCCGGGGCTCCTACAATGAGCAGTTCTTC.

A few counts support this clonotype. The CDR3 region is CASSHGGNTEAFF. The CDR3 nucleotides read TGTGCCAGCAGCCACGGAGGGAACACTGAAGCTTTCTTT. V usage is TRBV3-1 and J usage is TRBJ1-1, with D hard to call. Germline V gives CDR1 LGHDT, CDR2 YNNKEL (reference sequence). The CDR3 contains 13 residues. Trimming took off 3 bases at V and 1 base at J, with 6 bases between the two ends.

This clonotype was picked up many times. The chain links TRBV9 to TRBJ2-2, with TRBD2 as a possible D gene (6 bases). The germline gives CDR1 SGDLS, CDR2 YYNGEE. This CDR3 region has 16 residues. V was clipped by 0 bases and J by 6 bases, with 15 bases between them. CDR3 region: CASSVVGGMSAGELFF. The DNA for the CDR3 is TGTGCCAGCAGCGTAGTTGGGGGGATGTCGGCCGGGGAGCTGTTTTTT.

The chain employs TRBV5-1 and TRBJ2-7, with D possibly being TRBD1 (6 bases). This CDR3 comprises 14 residues. CDR1 and CDR2 from the germline V gene are SGHRS and YFSETQ. V lost 3 bases and J lost 7, with 17 bases in between. DNA of the CDR3: TGCGCCAGCAGCTCCGGACAGTTCGACAGGGAGCAGTACTTC. It encodes CASSSGQFDREQYF.

The chain recombines TRBV12-3 or TRBV12-4 with TRBJ1-5; D gene uncertain. CDR3 size: 14 residues. Trimming took off 7 bases at V and 4 bases at J, with 14 bases between the two ends. In DNA form, the CDR3 reads TGTGCCAGCAAGGTTTCGGGAATTAATCAGCCCCAGCATTTT. Translating gives CASKVSGINQPQHF.